The clone carrying this T cell receptor (beta chain) showed up just a few times. What it binds is unknown. Treatment meaning: roughly 11-day PBMC culture with coronavirus spike peptide pools or control peptides (ViraFEST assay). With around ten days of culture completed, CD4+ T cells were isolated by negative selection. The study sequenced cultured CD4+ T cell DNA using the Oncomine TCR Beta short-read assay. TCRdb independently ran MiXCR on the PCR reads; one entry per CDR3 protein. The sample comprises about 4,100 distinct CDR3 sequences, 21% of which are singletons, and approximately 53% rests with the top ten. The source of the sample is a study of vaccination and CD4 T cells after COVID-19. Study as a whole: Collection of post-vaccine samples followed dose two by a median approximately 76 days, spanning a range of 14 to 241. No peptide, an HIV-1 Nef pool, or a CEFX pool was what each control culture received.

The CDR3 totals 15 residues. From germline, CDR1 is LGHNA and CDR2 YNFKEQ. Trimming at V came to 1 base and at J to 1 base, leaving 3 bases not matched to a gene. This clonotype was obtained from a human donor who had recovered from COVID-19. Sequenced here: CD4+ T cells from blood, cultured in vitro, sampled after SARS-CoV-2 vaccination. V is TRBV4-2 and J is TRBJ1-1; TRBD1 aligns across 7 bases. The CDR3 protein is CASSQGGGANTEAFF. The CDR3 DNA sequence: TGTGCCAGCAGCCAAGGAGGGGGCGCGAACACTGAAGCTTTCTTT.